These 17 T cell receptor beta chains were all obtained from the same sample, sequenced in a study of T cell responses to AZD1222 COVID-19 vaccine (dated by TCRdb to the early 2020s). In light of the paper, this sample's time point label describes: baseline before first vaccination. The sample's treatment or condition label, in plain terms: meningococcal conjugate vaccine given as trial control. To prepare the library, the immunoSEQ multiplex PCR assay was applied. In its TCRdb copy, this immuneACCESS table keeps in-frame sequences only and misses some clones. Where compared with another copy, unresolved V genes explain less than half of these, and the others have no known cause. The sample table contains around 160,000 clones; only one count was recorded for under 95% of them. Of the sample, roughly 2.8% falls within the top ten clones. The sample in question was peripheral blood, obtained on day 0 of MenACWY control vaccination. Receptors were obtained from an adult in good health.

A single count supports this clone. Germline and junction disagree at one end, which may indicate a read error. This rearrangement joins TRBV11-2 to TRBJ1-2; D is possibly TRBD1 (5 bases). CDR1 is SGHAT, CDR2 FQNNGV, per germline. The CDR3 runs 10 residues. The CDR3, as DNA: TGTGCCAGCAGCCCTGGGACGCTTCCCTTC. Its translation: CASSPGTLPF.

This chain joins TRBV12-3 or TRBV12-4 and TRBJ2-7, with 7 bases lining up with TRBD1. This CDR3 has 12 amino acids. V lost 7 bases and J lost 3; bases outside the gene matches: 3. The CDR3 sequence is CASKRDSYEQYF. CDR3 DNA: TGTGCCAGCAAAAGGGACAGCTACGAGCAGTACTTC.

The CDR3 region has the DNA TGTGCCAGCAGCACCGGACAGGGAAGATCTGAAGCTTTCTTT. Translation gives CASSTGQGRSEAFF. The chain links TRBV7-3 to TRBJ1-1; TRBD1 agrees at 8 bases. This CDR3 spans 14 amino acids. Germline V gene lookup returns CDR1 SGHTA and CDR2 FQGTGA. With 5 bases clipped from V and 6 bases from J, the junction kept 8 bases outside the gene matches.

This rearrangement joins TRBV5-4 to TRBJ2-2; D gene uncertain. This CDR3 spans 16 amino acids. Trimming removed 0 bases at V and 0 bases at J, with 9 bases between. CDR1 is SGHNT, CDR2 YYREEE, per germline (reference sequence). The CDR3 sequence is CASSLDLLTNTGELFF. CDR3 sequence (DNA): TGTGCCAGCAGCTTGGACCTATTGACGAACACCGGGGAGCTGTTTTTT.

The V and J genes are TRBV3-1 (or the pseudogene TRBV3-2) and TRBJ1-1; TRBD1 aligns across 9 bases. V shed 5 bases and J 4 bases; nucleotides not matched to a gene: 8. The CDR3 spans 15 residues. Germline CDR1 reads LGHDT; CDR2 reads YNNKEL (reference sequence). The CDR3 DNA reads as TGTGCCAGCAGCATGGGGGGACAGGGTAGCACTGAAGCTTTCTTT. Translated, it gives CASSMGGQGSTEAFF.

This rearrangement joins TRBV28 to TRBJ1-5; D uncertain. CDR1 and CDR2 from the germline V gene are MDHEN and SYDVKM. With 4 bases removed from V and 1 base from J, the gap between germline ends came to 11 bases. There are 15 residues in the CDR3. The CDR3 region is CASSSAGGSNQPQHF. The CDR3 nucleotides are TGTGCCAGCAGTTCGGCGGGCGGAAGCAATCAGCCCCAGCATTTT.

V usage is TRBV18 and J usage is TRBJ1-1; perhaps TRBD1 as D (6 bases). This CDR3 region has 15 residues. Germline assignment: CDR1 KGHSH and CDR2 LQKENI. V shed 2 bases and J shed 4 bases, with 14 bases lying between them. The CDR3 sequence is CASSPRGMEVTEAFF. CDR3 nucleotides: TGTGCCAGCTCACCAAGGGGGATGGAGGTCACTGAAGCTTTCTTT.

This clone was counted a single time. The chain is built from TRBV27 and TRBJ2-7, with D possibly TRBD2 on 7 matching bases. Germline CDR1 and CDR2: MNHEY and SMNVEV (reference sequence). The V and J ends lost 7 bases and 0 bases respectively, with 22 bases between them. The CDR3 contains 17 residues. The CDR3 nucleotides are TGTGCCAGCAAACCCGGGGGGCGTCCCTTAAGCTCCTACGAGCAGTACTTC. This gives the protein CASKPGGRPLSSYEQYF.

This chain joins TRBV25-1 and TRBJ2-6; D ambiguous. The CDR3 has 13 amino acids. Germline CDR1 is MGHDK and CDR2 is SYGVNS. The V and J ends lost 8 bases and 1 base respectively, with 6 bases between them. CDR3 coding DNA: TGTGCCAGCTTGGGATCTGGGGCCAACGTCCTGACTTTC. This gives the protein CASLGSGANVLTF.

The chain carries TRBV5-1 and TRBJ2-5; TRBD1 might be the D (6 bases). CDR3 length: 16 residues. Between the trimmed V and J ends, which lost 2 bases and 5 bases, there was a span of 19 bases. Germline CDR1 and CDR2: SGHRS and YFSETQ. CDR3: CASSFIMDRRPETQYF. Here the CDR3 DNA reads TGCGCCAGCAGCTTCATCATGGACAGACGTCCCGAGACCCAGTACTTC.

The chain recombines TRBV11-2 with TRBJ1-1, with a tentative D call TRBD1 (5 bases). With 5 bases removed from V and 7 bases from J, the gap between germline ends came to 14 bases. CDR1 and CDR2 (germline): SGHAT, FQNNGV. CDR3 size: 13 residues. The CDR3 reads CASSRMGRSEAFF. CDR3 in DNA: TGTGCCAGCAGCCGGATGGGGCGAAGTGAAGCTTTCTTT.

The rearrangement uses TRBV7-8 and TRBJ2-1; 10 nucleotides agree with TRBD1. Per germline, CDR1 SGHVS and CDR2 FQNEAQ. This CDR3 contains 15 residues. V lost 2 bases, J lost 4 bases, and 2 bases stayed unmatched. CDR3 bases: TGTGCCAGCAGCTTACGGGACAGGGGATACAATGAGCAGTTCTTC. It yields the protein CASSLRDRGYNEQFF.

The CDR3 loop reads CASTRGGAQEQFF. The CDR3 DNA follows: TGTGCCAGCACCAGAGGTGGAGCGCAAGAGCAGTTCTTC. The chain has TRBV12-3 or TRBV12-4 and TRBJ2-1; the D is unclear. The CDR3 is 13 amino acids. V was pared by 7 bases and J by 10 bases, with 17 bases between.

J is TRBJ1-5 and V is TRBV24-1, with D perhaps TRBD1 (5 bases). The length of the CDR3 is 16 residues. The V end was cut by 0 bases, the J end by 4 bases, with 12 bases between. The germline CDR1 and CDR2 sequences are KGHDR and SFDVKD. DNA of the CDR3: TGTGCCACCAGTGATTTGCTCAGGGACGGGAATCAGCCCCAGCATTTT. This encodes CATSDLLRDGNQPQHF.

V gene TRBV5-8 combines with J gene TRBJ1-1; TRBD1 matches 11 bases. Trimming removed 4 bases from V and 5 bases from J; junction bases left unmatched: 10. Germline V CDR1 and CDR2: SGHTS, YDEGEE. CDR3 size: 16 residues. The CDR3 protein is CASSRRDRGWGTEAFF. The CDR3 DNA is TGTGCCAGCAGCCGCCGGGACAGGGGGTGGGGGACTGAAGCTTTCTTT.

This chain links TRBV3-1 (or the pseudogene TRBV3-2) with TRBJ1-1; 7 bases are a match to TRBD1. V gave up 6 bases and J gave up 4 bases; unmatched junction bases: 5. This CDR3 has 13 residues. CDR1 and CDR2 from the germline V gene are LGHDT and YNNKEL (reference sequence). The CDR3 nucleotides read TGTGCCAGCAGAGGGGGCGGGGGCACTGAAGCTTTCTTT. Translating it yields CASRGGGGTEAFF.

The chain employs TRBV2 and TRBJ2-1, with 9 bases lining up with TRBD1. The CDR3 sequence is 12 residues long. The ends lost 4 bases at V and 9 bases at J; junction bases unmatched: 1. The germline V gene has CDR1 SNHLY and CDR2 FYNNEI. Here the CDR3 reads CASSGDRVEQFF. CDR3 in DNA: TGTGCCAGCAGTGGGGACAGGGTTGAGCAGTTCTTC.